The 23 T cell receptor beta chains below come from one sample, sequenced in a study of T-cell reconstitution after alpha-beta-depleted transplantation in children. This sample's TCRbeta library carried unique molecular identifier barcodes. MiXCR was run by TCRdb on the PCR reads, yielding one entry per CDR3 protein. The table has approximately 640,000 distinct CDR3 sequences, 16% seen once. The specimen was PBMCs from the stem cell graft donor, collected from the stem cell graft. The source is a human donor who donated a stem cell graft to a child with acute myeloid leukemia.

The gene calls are TRBV27 and TRBJ2-1; 11 bases match TRBD2. The CDR3 length is 15 residues. V trimming: 7 bases; J trimming: 0 bases; junction bases outside the gene matches: 2. Looked up from germline, CDR1 is MNHEY and CDR2 is SMNVEV (reference sequence). The CDR3: CASTGTSGSYNEQFF. The DNA for the CDR3 is TGTGCCAGCACTGGGACTAGCGGCTCCTACAATGAGCAGTTCTTC.

This clonotype showed up many times. The rearrangement uses TRBV29-1 and TRBJ2-3, with unresolved D. CDR3 size: 12 residues. V was cut by 6 bases and J by 2 bases, with 9 bases left in between. Germline V lookup: CDR1 SQVTM, CDR2 ANQGSEA. CDR3 DNA sequence: TGCAGCGTACAAGTCGCCACAGATACGCAGTATTTT. It yields the protein CSVQVATDTQYF.

This clonotype was seen repeatedly, ten times or more. The rearrangement links TRBV5-6 to TRBJ2-7; D might be TRBD1 (5 bases). V was cut by 4 bases and J by 0 bases, with 11 bases left in between. This CDR3 has 14 residues. Germline V gene sequence: CDR1 SGHDT, CDR2 YYEEEE. CDR3 region: CASSATGNSYEQYF. The CDR3 bases are TGTGCCAGCAGCGCCACAGGTAACTCCTACGAGCAGTACTTC. The whole variable domain, filled in from reference TRBV5-6 and TRBJ2-7, reads DAGVTQSPTHLIKTRGQQVTLRCSPKSGHDTVSWYQQALGQGPQFIFQYYEEEERQRGNFPDRFSGHQFPNYSSELNVNALLLGDSALYLCASSATGNSYEQYFGPGTRLTVT.

The gene calls are TRBV4-2 and TRBJ1-6; 8 nucleotides agree with TRBD1. The CDR3 extends over 15 amino acids. Trimming cost V 1 base and J 11 bases; bases outside gene matches: 7. Germline CDR1 reads LGHNA; CDR2 reads YNFKEQ. This CDR3 is CASSQVDRGEAPLHF. The CDR3 DNA sequence: TGTGCCAGCAGCCAAGTTGACAGGGGAGAGGCACCCCTCCACTTT.

In this sample, this clonotype turned up many times. The V call is TRBV4-3, the J call TRBJ2-1, with 7 bases identical to TRBD2. The CDR3 extends over 15 amino acids. V shed 0 bases and J 5 bases; nucleotides not matched to a gene: 4. Germline values: CDR1 LGHNA, CDR2 YSLEER. The CDR3 protein is CASSQEERGHNEQFF. DNA for the CDR3: TGCGCCAGCAGCCAAGAAGAGCGGGGACACAATGAGCAGTTCTTC.

The sample holds a few counts of this clonotype. The chain uses TRBV20-1 and TRBJ2-1; 13 positions agree with TRBD2. Trimming at V came to 5 bases and at J to 9 bases, leaving 7 bases not matched to a gene. Germline V gene lookup returns CDR1 DFQATT and CDR2 SNEGSKA (reference sequence). The CDR3 spans 14 residues. This CDR3 is CSAPYGLAGVEQFF. The CDR3, as DNA: TGCAGTGCTCCATACGGACTAGCGGGGGTTGAGCAGTTCTTC.

This clonotype was counted only a few times. The CDR3, as DNA: TGTGCCAGCAGCCGCGGCGGACTAGGTTTTGATGAGCAGTTCTTC. Its protein is CASSRGGLGFDEQFF. The gene calls are TRBV7-2 and TRBJ2-1; 7 bases are shared with TRBD2. The V gene end was trimmed by 5 bases and the J gene end by 8 bases; junction bases not matched to a gene: 12. Looked up from germline, CDR1 is SGHTA and CDR2 is FQGNSA. The CDR3 contains 15 residues.

This clonotype was counted ten times or more. The chain couples TRBV29-1 to TRBJ1-6, with 7 bases lining up with TRBD1. The CDR3 is 19 residues long. Trimming took 3 bases from V and 1 from J; bases not matched to a gene: 15. The germline V gene has CDR1 SQVTM and CDR2 ANQGSEA. Here the CDR3 DNA reads TGCAGCGTTGAGAAGACGGACCAACAGGGGATATCCTATAATTCACCCCTCCACTTT. As protein: CSVEKTDQQGISYNSPLHF.

Ten or more counts support this clonotype. The chain joins TRBV29-1 to TRBJ1-1, with 8 bases that match TRBD1. The ends lost 3 bases at V and 7 bases at J; junction bases unmatched: 7. The CDR3 covers 13 residues. The V gene's germline CDR1 is SQVTM and CDR2 ANQGSEA. CDR3 sequence (DNA): TGCAGCGTTGATGAACTAGGACAGGGTGAAGCTTTCTTT. Protein: CSVDELGQGEAFF.

There are many counts of this clonotype. This chain connects TRBV7-2 to TRBJ1-2, with D perhaps TRBD1 (5 bases). The germline V and J ends were trimmed by 2 bases and 7 bases, with 8 bases remaining between them. CDR1 is SGHTA, CDR2 FQGNSA, per germline. The length of the CDR3 is 12 residues. The CDR3: CASSLSRAGYTF. The CDR3 DNA reads TGTGCCAGCAGCTTAAGCAGGGCTGGCTACACCTTC.

This clonotype occurred many times. The chain is built from TRBV29-1 and TRBJ2-7, with a weak D call TRBD1 (7 bases). The V end lost 6 bases, the J end lost 0 bases, and 12 bases lay between the germline ends. This CDR3 contains 13 residues. The germline gives CDR1 SQVTM, CDR2 ANQGSEA. CDR3 region: CSVRQGGSYEQYF. The CDR3 bases are TGCAGCGTGCGACAGGGAGGCTCCTACGAGCAGTACTTC.

At least ten counts were recorded for this clonotype. CDR3 nucleotide sequence: TGCAGTGGCGAGGATAAGGAGCAGCAGTTCTTC. Amino acid sequence: CSGEDKEQQFF. This chain connects TRBV20-1 to TRBJ2-1, with no clear D. Looked up from germline, CDR1 is DFQATT and CDR2 is SNEGSKA (reference sequence). This CDR3 has 11 amino acids. The V and J ends lost 7 bases and 11 bases respectively, with 15 bases between them.

The rearrangement uses TRBV7-9 and TRBJ1-2; D is uncertain. CDR1 is SEHNR, CDR2 FQNEAQ, per germline (reference sequence). The CDR3 length is 15 residues. V was clipped by 5 bases and J by 4 bases, with 17 bases between them. The CDR3 region is CASSAHRADFYGYTF. CDR3 bases: TGTGCCAGCAGCGCCCACCGGGCGGATTTCTATGGCTACACCTTC.

This clonotype was seen at least ten times. The chain has TRBV20-1 and TRBJ2-5, with 7 bases lining up with TRBD1. J gave up 2 bases and V 1 base, and 4 bases lay outside the gene matches. There are 14 residues in the CDR3. The germline V gene has CDR1 DFQATT and CDR2 SNEGSKA (reference sequence). Here the CDR3 DNA reads TGCAGTGCTAGAGTAGGGACAGAACAAGAGACCCAGTACTTC. This gives the protein CSARVGTEQETQYF.

In regard to this clonotype: Since a much larger clone is just one base distant, this may be a read error. This chain uses TRBV20-1 with TRBJ1-5, with D hard to call. CDR1 is DFQATT, CDR2 SNEGSKA, per germline (reference sequence). The CDR3 length is 14 residues. Trimming took 1 base from V and 8 from J, leaving 15 bases between them. The chain's CDR3 is CSARVGFWNEPQHF. CDR3 DNA: TGCAGTGCTAGAGTGGGGTTTTGGAATGAGCCCCAGCATTTT.

This clonotype was seen many times. This chain connects TRBV20-1 to TRBJ2-1, with 13 nucleotides matching TRBD2. Germline assignment: CDR1 DFQATT and CDR2 SNEGSKA (reference sequence). Trimming at V came to 5 bases and at J to 9 bases, leaving 7 bases not matched to a gene. The CDR3 covers 14 residues. The CDR3 nucleotides are TGCAGTGCTCTACTAGCGGGGGGGCGGGTTGAGCAGTTCTTC. Translating gives CSALLAGGRVEQFF.

In this sample, this clonotype turned up many times. This chain joins TRBV11-2 and TRBJ2-1, with D tentatively TRBD1 or TRBD2 (5 bases each). Germline loops: CDR1 SGHAT, CDR2 FQNNGV. Between the trimmed V and J ends, which lost 2 bases and 15 bases, there was a span of 17 bases. CDR3 length: 13 residues. The CDR3 sequence is CASSLLRDPDSFF. CDR3 nucleotide sequence: TGTGCCAGCAGCTTACTCCGGGACCCAGACTCGTTCTTC. The full variable domain, completed using reference TRBV11-2 and TRBJ2-1, is EAGVAQSPRYKIIEKRQSVAFWCNPISGHATLYWYQQILGQGPKLLIQFQNNGVVDDSQLPKDRFSAERLKGVDSTLKIQPAKLEDSAVYLCASSLLRDPDSFFGPGTRLTVL.

This clonotype was detected many times. The chain has TRBV5-6 and TRBJ2-5, with D unresolved. V shed 1 base and J shed 5 bases, with 9 bases lying between them. The CDR3 runs to 13 residues. Per germline, CDR1 SGHDT and CDR2 YYEEEE. The CDR3 sequence is CASSLNSWETQYF. The CDR3 DNA reads TGTGCCAGCAGCTTGAACAGCTGGGAGACCCAGTACTTC.

The chain employs TRBV28 and TRBJ1-1, with D unresolved. Trimming removed 2 bases at V and 6 bases at J, with 10 bases between. The CDR3 extends over 13 amino acids. Germline assignment: CDR1 MDHEN and CDR2 SYDVKM. CDR3 coding DNA: TGTGCCAGCAGTTTAAGCCCCCGACCTGAAGCTTTCTTT. Translated: CASSLSPRPEAFF. The whole variable domain, remainder taken from reference TRBV28 and TRBJ1-1, is DVKVTQSSRYLVKRTGEKVFLECVQDMDHENMFWYRQDPGLGLRLIYFSYDVKMKEKGDIPEGYSVSREKKERFSLILESASTNQTSMYLCASSLSPRPEAFFGQGTRLTVV.

V usage is TRBV4-1 and J usage is TRBJ1-1; D is undetermined. Between the trimmed V and J ends, which lost 3 bases and 4 bases, there was a span of 9 bases. The CDR3 has 13 residues. Germline CDR1 reads MGHRA; CDR2 reads YSYEKL. The CDR3 bases are TGCGCCAGCAGCCACCTGGAATCCACTGAAGCTTTCTTT. Translated: CASSHLESTEAFF.

The chain links TRBV5-1 to TRBJ1-2, with unresolved D. Between the trimmed V and J ends, which lost 4 bases and 3 bases, there was a span of 13 bases. CDR1 and CDR2 from the germline V gene are SGHRS and YFSETQ. This CDR3 has 14 residues. CDR3: CASSTRGGDYGYTF. Written as DNA, the CDR3 is TGCGCCAGCAGCACCCGGGGAGGAGACTATGGCTACACCTTC.

This clonotype has at least ten counts. The chain employs TRBV29-1 and TRBJ2-2; tentatively, D is TRBD2 (6 bases). V gave up 6 bases and J gave up 3 bases, with 17 bases separating them. Looked up from germline, CDR1 is SQVTM and CDR2 is ANQGSEA. The CDR3 covers 15 residues. CDR3 sequence reads: CSVLTRGLDTGELFF. The CDR3 DNA reads TGCAGCGTGCTGACGAGGGGACTTGACACCGGGGAGCTGTTTTTT.

This clonotype has ten or more counts. The V call is TRBV20-1, the J call TRBJ2-1, with 11 bases lining up with TRBD2. The CDR3 totals 13 residues. In germline, CDR1 is DFQATT, CDR2 SNEGSKA (reference sequence). Losses at the gene ends were 5 bases for V and 5 bases for J; bases not matched to a gene: 2. The CDR3 is CSARGLADNEQFF. The CDR3 DNA follows: TGCAGTGCTCGGGGACTAGCGGACAATGAGCAGTTCTTC.